The next 26 T cell receptor beta chains were all read from a single sample in a study of early T cells in non-severe SARS-CoV-2 infection listed by TCRdb under 2021. The library was built by means of 5' RACE. The instrument given in TCRdb is NextSeq 500. TCRdb itself trimmed the public reads at Q25 with fastp, ran MiXCR and retained productive beta chains. Each entry is one CDR3 protein sequence, shown with its most common DNA and genes. Present in this sample are approximately 99,000 distinct CDR3 sequences, over 10% of which were seen just once. Of the sample, approximately 3.1% falls within the top ten clones. Material for sequencing was whole blood. The receptors were gathered from an adult who was a healthcare worker with PCR-confirmed SARS-CoV-2 infection or an uninfected control (not recorded which).

In its sample, this clonotype was seen a few times. The chain carries TRBV7-2 and TRBJ1-1, with D unresolved. The CDR3 is 12 residues long. CDR1 and CDR2 (germline): SGHTA, FQGNSA. Deletions cut 3 bases from V and 6 bases from J, with 8 bases between. The CDR3 DNA reads as TGTGCCAGCAGCTTTGCAAGGGCTGAAGCTTTCTTT. Protein sequence: CASSFARAEAFF.

There are many counts of this clonotype. The rearrangement links TRBV6-5 to TRBJ1-6; D is perhaps TRBD1 (5 bases). This CDR3 region has 13 residues. The V end was cut by 4 bases, the J end by 14 bases, with 15 bases between. Germline values: CDR1 MNHEY, CDR2 SVGAGI. CDR3 sequence: CASSSVKGRTLHF. CDR3 sequence (DNA): TGTGCCAGCAGTTCCGTAAAGGGGAGGACCCTCCACTTT.

This sequence joins TRBV29-1 and TRBJ1-1, with D hard to call. CDR3 length: 13 residues. Germline loops: CDR1 SQVTM, CDR2 ANQGSEA. Between the trimmed V and J ends, which lost 4 bases and 0 bases, there was a span of 9 bases. The CDR3 is CSVGPDLNTEAFF. DNA for the CDR3: TGCAGCGTTGGACCGGACCTGAACACTGAAGCTTTCTTT.

The chain joins TRBV29-1 to TRBJ2-2; no reliable D call. The V gene lost 3 bases and the J gene lost 3 bases, with 11 bases spanning the gap. Germline assignment: CDR1 SQVTM and CDR2 ANQGSEA. CDR3 length: 14 amino acids. CDR3 bases: TGCAGCGTTGACGAGGACGTAGACACCGGGGAGCTGTTTTTT. Its translation: CSVDEDVDTGELFF.

The chain is built from TRBV11-3 and TRBJ2-7; tentatively, D is TRBD2 (5 bases). V gave up 5 bases and J gave up 0 bases, with 14 bases separating them. This CDR3 has 15 amino acids. Germline CDR1 is SGHNT and CDR2 is YENEEA. CDR3 sequence (DNA): TGTGCCAGCAGCACCCCGGAGGCTAGCTCCTACGAGCAGTACTTC. Its translation is CASSTPEASSYEQYF. The complete variable domain, with remaining parts taken from reference TRBV11-3 and TRBJ2-7, reads EAGVVQSPRYKIIEKKQPVAFWCNPISGHNTLYWYLQNLGQGPELLIRYENEEAVDDSQLPKDRFSAERLKGVDSTLKIQPAELGDSAVYLCASSTPEASSYEQYFGPGTRLTVT.

The sample holds a few counts of this clonotype. V is TRBV2 and J is TRBJ2-2, with a tentative D call TRBD2 (5 bases). Per germline, CDR1 SNHLY and CDR2 FYNNEI. The CDR3 has 16 amino acids. Trimming left V 6 bases short and J 2 bases short, with 16 bases between. The CDR3 loop reads CASRDGGTGNTGELFF. The CDR3 bases are TGTGCCAGCAGGGATGGAGGAACGGGAAACACCGGGGAGCTGTTTTTT.

This chain uses TRBV7-9 with TRBJ1-2; 7 bases line up with TRBD1. The length of the CDR3 is 15 residues. The ends lost 7 bases at V and 4 bases at J; junction bases unmatched: 12. CDR1 is SEHNR and CDR2 is FQNEAQ in the germline V gene (reference sequence). CDR3 nucleotide sequence: TGTGCCAGCACCCAAACAGGGGAGGTTAGCTATGGCTACACCTTC. Its protein product is CASTQTGEVSYGYTF.

Many counts were recorded for this clonotype. The chain carries TRBV2 and TRBJ2-1; possible D gene TRBD2, 6 bases. Germline V gene data show CDR1 as SNHLY and CDR2 as FYNNEI. V shed 3 bases and J shed 4 bases, with 19 bases lying between them. CDR3 length: 17 residues. This CDR3 reads CASSEIGRGSFYNEQFF. CDR3 DNA sequence: TGTGCCAGCAGTGAGATTGGGCGGGGATCGTTTTACAATGAGCAGTTCTTC. The full variable domain, completed using reference TRBV2 and TRBJ2-1, is EPEVTQTPSHQVTQMGQEVILRCVPISNHLYFYWYRQILGQKVEFLVSFYNNEISEKSEIFDDQFSVERPDGSNFTLKIRSTKLEDSAMYFCASSEIGRGSFYNEQFFGPGTRLTVL.

This clonotype was seen repeatedly, ten times or more. The J gene is TRBJ2-1, the V gene TRBV20-1; 9 nucleotides agree with TRBD1. V shed 2 bases and J 7 bases; nucleotides not matched to a gene: 6. This CDR3 region has 14 residues. Germline CDR1 DFQATT, CDR2 SNEGSKA (reference sequence). The CDR3 DNA follows: TGCAGTGCTAGACCGGGACAGGGACTTAATGAGCAGTTCTTC. This gives the protein CSARPGQGLNEQFF.

The table lists this clonotype with a few counts. The CDR3 protein is CASSLEAGAGNTIYF. Here the CDR3 DNA reads TGCGCCAGCAGCTTGGAAGCGGGGGCCGGAAACACCATATATTTT. The gene calls are TRBV5-1 and TRBJ1-3; D may be TRBD1 (6 bases). Germline V gives CDR1 SGHRS, CDR2 YFSETQ. V lost 0 bases and J lost 4, with 11 bases in between. This CDR3 is built from 15 residues.

The sample holds many counts of this clonotype. V usage is TRBV5-1 and J usage is TRBJ2-5; TRBD2 agrees at 8 bases. V lost 0 bases to trimming and J lost 1 base; unmatched junction nucleotides: 11. The CDR3 covers 18 residues. Germline CDR1 is SGHRS and CDR2 is YFSETQ. The CDR3 loop is CASSLAGIVSGGQETQYF. DNA for the CDR3: TGCGCCAGCAGCTTGGCCGGGATTGTCAGCGGGGGCCAAGAGACCCAGTACTTC.

This clonotype was detected many times. The chain couples TRBV10-3 to TRBJ2-7; no clear D. The CDR3 has 13 residues. Germline values: CDR1 ENHRY, CDR2 SYGVKD. Trimming stripped 2 bases from V and 0 bases from J, with 5 bases between. The CDR3 loop is CAISEKSSYEQYF. DNA for the CDR3: TGTGCCATCAGTGAGAAAAGCTCCTACGAGCAGTACTTC.

The genes are TRBV18 and TRBJ1-4, with TRBD1 as a possible D gene (5 bases). Germline V lookup: CDR1 KGHSH, CDR2 LQKENI. V dropped 3 bases and J dropped 8 bases, with 22 bases sitting between them. This CDR3 has 17 residues. The CDR3 reads CASSPRGQAGSKEKLFF. For the CDR3, the DNA is TGTGCCAGCTCACCTCGAGGACAAGCGGGGTCAAAGGAAAAACTGTTTTTT.

J is TRBJ2-7 and V is TRBV3-1; tentative D call: TRBD2 (6 bases). The CDR3 has 16 residues. The V gene lost 0 bases and the J gene lost 0 bases, with 12 bases spanning the gap. CDR1 and CDR2 (germline): LGHDT, YNNKEL (reference sequence). This CDR3 reads CASSQDPRTNSYEQYF. DNA of the CDR3: TGTGCCAGCAGCCAAGATCCTAGGACTAACTCCTACGAGCAGTACTTC.

The sample holds many counts of this clonotype. V and J are TRBV20-1 and TRBJ2-3; 12 bases match TRBD2. Germline trimming cut 5 bases from V and 2 bases from J; bases unmatched to any gene: 8. CDR1 and CDR2 (germline): DFQATT, SNEGSKA (reference sequence). CDR3 length equals 16 residues. CDR3 bases: TGCAGTGCTCTTCCGGGACTAGCGGGTACCACAGATACGCAGTATTTT. This sequence encodes CSALPGLAGTTDTQYF.

This clonotype occurred many times. The chain carries TRBV7-6 and TRBJ2-2, with 9 bases lining up with TRBD2. Germline trimming cut 1 base from V and 8 bases from J; bases unmatched to any gene: 11. Germline V CDR1 and CDR2: SGHVS, FNYEAQ. The CDR3 loop spans 17 amino acids. The CDR3 nucleotides are TGTGCCAGCAGCTTAGTCCCTAGCGGGGCGGTGATAGGGGAGCTGTTTTTT. Its protein product is CASSLVPSGAVIGELFF. Supplemented by reference TRBV7-6 and TRBJ2-2, the full variable domain reads GAGVSQSPRYKVTKRGQDVALRCDPISGHVSLYWYRQALGQGPEFLTYFNYEAQQDKSGLPNDRFSAERPEGSISTLTIQRTEQRDSAMYRCASSLVPSGAVIGELFFGEGSRLTVL.

A few counts support this clonotype. J is TRBJ2-5 and V is TRBV7-9; D not resolved. V lost 3 bases and J 2 bases, leaving 7 bases between the germline ends. The CDR3 runs to 13 residues. Germline V lookup: CDR1 SEHNR, CDR2 FQNEAQ (reference sequence). CDR3 protein: CASSFNPQETQYF. The CDR3 bases are TGTGCCAGCAGCTTCAACCCTCAAGAGACCCAGTACTTC.

The sample holds many counts of this clonotype. This chain joins TRBV12-3 or TRBV12-4 and TRBJ1-4; 7 nucleotides agree with TRBD1. There are 17 residues in the CDR3. Germline trimming cut 2 bases from V and 8 bases from J; bases unmatched to any gene: 14. CDR3 sequence (DNA): TGTGCCAGCAGTTTAAGCGTGGCGACAGGGTCAAGCGAAAAACTGTTTTTT. Translating it yields CASSLSVATGSSEKLFF.

This clonotype was seen a handful of times. V and J are TRBV7-9 and TRBJ1-1; D unresolved. Germline lookup yields CDR1 SEHNR and CDR2 FQNEAQ (reference sequence). Trimming removed 5 bases from V and 6 bases from J, with 13 bases in between. The CDR3 runs 13 residues. CDR3 DNA: TGTGCCAGCAGCACCTCGAAGATGGCTGAAGCTTTCTTT. The encoded protein is CASSTSKMAEAFF. Looking up the rest from reference TRBV7-9 and TRBJ1-1 gives the full variable domain: DTGVSQNPRHKITKRGQNVTFRCDPISEHNRLYWYRQTLGQGPEFLTYFQNEAQLEKSRLLSDRFSAERPKGSFSTLEIQRTEQGDSAMYLCASSTSKMAEAFFGQGTRLTVV.

This chain links TRBV27 with TRBJ1-1; D is possibly TRBD1 (6 bases). The CDR3 runs 13 residues. CDR1 is MNHEY, CDR2 SMNVEV, per germline (reference sequence). V lost 8 bases, J lost 4 bases, and 14 bases lay in between. CDR3 loop: CASRGGVFTEAFF. The CDR3 coding sequence is TGTGCCAGCCGAGGGGGGGTATTCACTGAAGCTTTCTTT.

This clonotype has only a few counts. The chain joins TRBV14 to TRBJ2-7; D unclear. Germline assignment: CDR1 SGHDN and CDR2 FVKESK. The CDR3 length is 13 residues. The V end lost 1 base, the J end lost 3 bases, and 7 bases lay between the germline ends. CDR3 sequence: CASSQGPGYEQYF. Written as DNA, the CDR3 is TGTGCCAGCAGCCAAGGACCGGGCTACGAGCAGTACTTC.

This clonotype has only a few counts. V and J are TRBV7-9 and TRBJ2-1; D possibly uses TRBD1 or TRBD2 (6 bases each). Germline V gene sequence: CDR1 SEHNR, CDR2 FQNEAQ (reference sequence). Trimming took off 2 bases at V and 12 bases at J, with 8 bases between the two ends. This CDR3 region has 11 residues. The CDR3 DNA follows: TGTGCCAGCAGCTTAAGGGGGGCGCAGTTCTTC. It is translated as CASSLRGAQFF.

This clonotype has only a few counts. V is TRBV4-1 and J is TRBJ2-1; the D gene is possibly TRBD1 (6 bases). Germline V lookup: CDR1 MGHRA, CDR2 YSYEKL. The CDR3 has 16 residues. V shed 4 bases and J shed 6 bases, with 19 bases lying between them. For the CDR3, the DNA is TGCGCCAGCAGCCTTACAGCGGCGACAGGTCCCAATGAGCAGTTCTTC. Its translation: CASSLTAATGPNEQFF.

The chain recombines TRBV6-5 with TRBJ2-2; the D gene is possibly TRBD2 (5 bases). Deletions cut 11 bases from V and 5 bases from J, with 9 bases between. This CDR3 comprises 11 residues. Germline lookup yields CDR1 MNHEY and CDR2 SVGAGI. The CDR3 loop reads CACRGTGELFF. Written as DNA, the CDR3 is TGTGCCTGTCGCGGGACCGGGGAGCTGTTTTTT.

V is TRBV20-1 and J is TRBJ2-1, with a tentative D call TRBD1 (6 bases). The CDR3 loop spans 15 amino acids. Germline CDR1 is DFQATT and CDR2 is SNEGSKA (reference sequence). V lost 0 bases to trimming and J lost 2 bases, with 11 bases between them. CDR3 loop: CSARDFRDTYNEQFF. The CDR3 coding sequence is TGCAGTGCTAGAGATTTCCGGGACACCTACAATGAGCAGTTCTTC.

This clonotype was seen more than once but under ten times. The CDR3 region is CSVQIGNTIYF. The CDR3 bases are TGCAGCGTCCAAATAGGAAACACCATATATTTT. J is TRBJ1-3 and V is TRBV29-1; D is uncertain. Germline V gene data show CDR1 as SQVTM and CDR2 as ANQGSEA. The CDR3 extends over 11 amino acids. V shed 6 bases and J shed 4 bases, with 7 bases lying between them.